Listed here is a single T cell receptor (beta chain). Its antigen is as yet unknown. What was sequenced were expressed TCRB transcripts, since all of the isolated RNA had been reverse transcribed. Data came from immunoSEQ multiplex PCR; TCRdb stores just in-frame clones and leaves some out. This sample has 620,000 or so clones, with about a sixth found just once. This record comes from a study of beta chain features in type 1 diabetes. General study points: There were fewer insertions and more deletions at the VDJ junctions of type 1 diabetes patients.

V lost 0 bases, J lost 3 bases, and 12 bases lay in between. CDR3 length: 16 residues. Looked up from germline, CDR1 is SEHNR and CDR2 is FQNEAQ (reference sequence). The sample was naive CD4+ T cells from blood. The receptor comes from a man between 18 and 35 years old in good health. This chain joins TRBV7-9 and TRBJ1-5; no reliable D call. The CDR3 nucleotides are TGTGCCAGCAGCTTAGCCTCACCCGGGGACAATCAGCCCCAGCATTTT. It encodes CASSLASPGDNQPQHF.